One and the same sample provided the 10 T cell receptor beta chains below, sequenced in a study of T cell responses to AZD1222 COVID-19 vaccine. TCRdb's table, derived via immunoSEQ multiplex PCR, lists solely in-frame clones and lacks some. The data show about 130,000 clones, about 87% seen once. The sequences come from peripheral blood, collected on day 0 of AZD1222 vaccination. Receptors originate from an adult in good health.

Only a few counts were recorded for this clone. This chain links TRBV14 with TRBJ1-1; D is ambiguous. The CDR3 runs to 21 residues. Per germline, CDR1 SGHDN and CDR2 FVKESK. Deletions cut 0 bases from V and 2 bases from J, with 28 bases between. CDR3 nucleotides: TGTGCCAGCAGCCAAGATGACCGGCCGCACAGCTCCCAATGGGGAAACACTGAAGCTTTCTTT. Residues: CASSQDDRPHSSQWGNTEAFF. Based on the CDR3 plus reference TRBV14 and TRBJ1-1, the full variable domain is EAGVTQFPSHSVIEKGQTVTLRCDPISGHDNLYWYRRVMGKEIKFLLHFVKESKQDESGMPNNRFLAERTGGTYSTLKVQPAELEDSGVYFCASSQDDRPHSSQWGNTEAFFGQGTRLTVV.

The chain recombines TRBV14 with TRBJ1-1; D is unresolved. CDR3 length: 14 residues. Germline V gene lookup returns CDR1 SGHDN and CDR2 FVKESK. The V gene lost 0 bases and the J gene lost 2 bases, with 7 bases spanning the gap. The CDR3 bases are TGTGCCAGCAGCCAAGATCTGGCTAACACTGAAGCTTTCTTT. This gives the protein CASSQDLANTEAFF.

The CDR3 DNA follows: TGTGCCAGCAGCGACGGACGGACTAGCGGTGCGAATCCGGATACGCAGTATTTT. Amino acids: CASSDGRTSGANPDTQYF. The chain joins TRBV25-1 to TRBJ2-3; 10 bases fit TRBD2. The CDR3 spans 18 residues. Germline V gene data show CDR1 as MGHDK and CDR2 as SYGVNS. Trimming took 6 bases from V and 6 from J; bases not matched to a gene: 18. The complete variable domain, with remaining parts taken from reference TRBV25-1 and TRBJ2-3, reads EADIYQTPRYLVIGTGKKITLECSQTMGHDKMYWYQQDPGMELHLIHYSYGVNSTEKGDLSSESTVSRIRTEHFPLTLESARPSHTSQYLCASSDGRTSGANPDTQYFGPGTRLTVL.

CDR3 nucleotides: TGTGCCAGTCAGGGCTCTGGAAACACCATATATTTT. This encodes CASQGSGNTIYF. V gene TRBV2 combines with J gene TRBJ1-3, with D possibly being TRBD1 (5 bases). V was cut by 9 bases and J by 0 bases, with 6 bases left in between. The V gene's germline CDR1 is SNHLY and CDR2 FYNNEI. This CDR3 region has 12 residues.

CDR3 sequence: CASSQEQFF. In nucleotides, the CDR3 is TGCGCCAGCAGCCAGGAGCAGTTCTTC. J is TRBJ2-1 and V is TRBV4-3; no clear D gene. The ends were cut back, 3 bases at V and 10 bases at J, with 1 base in the middle. CDR3 size: 9 residues. The germline gives CDR1 LGHNA, CDR2 YSLEER.

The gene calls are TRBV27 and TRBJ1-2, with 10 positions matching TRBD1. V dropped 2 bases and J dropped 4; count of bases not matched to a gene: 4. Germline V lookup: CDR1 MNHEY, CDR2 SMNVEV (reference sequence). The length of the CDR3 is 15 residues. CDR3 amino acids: CASSLAGQGPYGYTF. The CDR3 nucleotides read TGTGCCAGCAGTTTAGCGGGACAGGGGCCCTATGGCTACACCTTC.

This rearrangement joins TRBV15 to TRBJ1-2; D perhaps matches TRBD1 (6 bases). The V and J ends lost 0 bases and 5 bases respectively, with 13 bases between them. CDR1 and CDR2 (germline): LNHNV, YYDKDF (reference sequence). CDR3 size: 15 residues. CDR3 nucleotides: TGTGCCACCAGCAGAGATTCAGGACAGATTTATGGCTACACCTTC. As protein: CATSRDSGQIYGYTF.

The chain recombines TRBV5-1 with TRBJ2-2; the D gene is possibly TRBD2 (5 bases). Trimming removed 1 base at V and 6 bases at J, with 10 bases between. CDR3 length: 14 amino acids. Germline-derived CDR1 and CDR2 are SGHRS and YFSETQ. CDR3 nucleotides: TGCGCCAGCAGCTTGCGGGAATGGCCCGGGGAGCTGTTTTTT. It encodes CASSLREWPGELFF.

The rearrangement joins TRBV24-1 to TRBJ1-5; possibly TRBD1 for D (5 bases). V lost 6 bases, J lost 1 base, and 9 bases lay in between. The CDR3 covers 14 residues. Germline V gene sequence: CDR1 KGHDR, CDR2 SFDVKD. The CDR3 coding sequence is TGTGCCACCAGTCCAGGGACGAGCAATCAGCCCCAGCATTTT. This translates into CATSPGTSNQPQHF.

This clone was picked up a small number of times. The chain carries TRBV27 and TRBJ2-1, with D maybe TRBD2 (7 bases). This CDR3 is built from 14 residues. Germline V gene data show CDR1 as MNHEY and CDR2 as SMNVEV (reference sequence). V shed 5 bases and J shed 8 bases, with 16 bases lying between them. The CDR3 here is CASSPTPGGDEQFF. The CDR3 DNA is TGTGCCAGCAGTCCCACCCCGGGGGGCGATGAGCAGTTCTTC.